Listed below are T cell receptor beta chains from one sample, sequenced in a study of cytomegalovirus exposure and HLA in healthy donors. Only in-frame clones appear in the TCRdb table, and some are missing; sequencing was by immunoSEQ multiplex PCR. The profile shows approximately 150,000 clones, roughly 80% of them singletons. The sequenced material came from PBMCs. These TCRs come from a middle-aged woman in good health and CMV-seropositive. Both conserved end residues are trimmed from each CDR3.

v_call: TRBV10-3
j_call: TRBJ1-5
cdr3_length: 14
cdr3_aa: AISQEDRAFNQPQH

v_call: TRBV19
j_call: TRBJ2-2
cdr3_length: 11
cdr3_aa: ASKTGYTGELF

v_call: TRBV7-9
j_call: TRBJ1-1
cdr3_length: 13
cdr3_aa: ASSPLVHSNTEAF

v_call: TRBV2
j_call: TRBJ1-2
cdr3_length: 12
cdr3_aa: ASGQGHDLNGYT

v_call: TRBV2
j_call: TRBJ1-5
cdr3_length: 11
cdr3_aa: ASRDSARQPQH

v_call: TRBV28
j_call: TRBJ1-5
cdr3_length: 10
cdr3_aa: ASSLLSGGGH

v_call: TRBV30
j_call: TRBJ1-2
cdr3_length: 11
cdr3_aa: AWSVSGNYGYT

v_call: TRBV11-2
j_call: TRBJ1-2
cdr3_length: 17
cdr3_aa: ASSLIPPGTGTNNYGYT

v_call: TRBV28
j_call: TRBJ2-5
cdr3_length: 12
cdr3_aa: ASSLRVNQETQY

v_call: TRBV7-8
j_call: TRBJ2-5
cdr3_length: 15
cdr3_aa: ASRYGTSGRAGETQY

v_call: TRBV18
j_call: TRBJ2-2
cdr3_length: 13
cdr3_aa: ASSPQEGTTGELF

v_call: TRBV9
j_call: TRBJ1-1
cdr3_length: 13
cdr3_aa: ASSVAWRGNTEAF

v_call: TRBV7-7
j_call: TRBJ2-5
cdr3_length: 14
cdr3_aa: ASSLDGTGGQETQY

v_call: TRBV9
j_call: TRBJ1-5
cdr3_length: 12
cdr3_aa: ASSDGQNNQPQH

v_call: TRBV30
j_call: TRBJ2-7
cdr3_length: 12
cdr3_aa: ACLGGGSSYEQY

v_call: TRBV10-2
j_call: TRBJ2-3
cdr3_length: 13
cdr3_aa: ASSAPVETGDTQY

v_call: TRBV28
j_call: TRBJ2-5
cdr3_length: 10
cdr3_aa: ASSFVVETQY

v_call: TRBV19
j_call: TRBJ2-2
cdr3_length: 11
cdr3_aa: ASSITGLGELF

v_call: TRBV29-1
j_call: TRBJ2-5
cdr3_length: 10
cdr3_aa: SASGGERTQY

v_call: TRBV18
j_call: TRBJ2-1
cdr3_length: 14
cdr3_aa: ASSPSKGTSINEQF

v_call: TRBV7-2
j_call: TRBJ2-1
cdr3_length: 13
cdr3_aa: ASSFRGQGDNEQF

v_call: TRBV28
j_call: TRBJ2-7
cdr3_length: 14
cdr3_aa: ASSSHGAGGSYEQY

v_call: TRBV28
j_call: TRBJ2-4
cdr3_length: 13
cdr3_aa: ASSSVTGRGNIQY

v_call: TRBV18
j_call: TRBJ2-1
cdr3_length: 10
cdr3_aa: ASSPDYPEQF

v_call: TRBV6-1
j_call: TRBJ1-4
cdr3_length: 13
cdr3_aa: ASSDRGRANEKLF

v_call: TRBV7-8
j_call: TRBJ2-3
cdr3_length: 13
cdr3_aa: ASSPQGALTDTQY

v_call: TRBV9
j_call: TRBJ1-3
cdr3_length: 14
cdr3_aa: ASSVTGSVSGNTIY

v_call: TRBV19
j_call: TRBJ2-1
cdr3_length: 17
cdr3_aa: ASSTPGLAGGPEWYEQF

v_call: TRBV18
j_call: TRBJ1-2
cdr3_length: 14
cdr3_aa: ASSSNRGFVDYGYT

v_call: TRBV5-5
j_call: TRBJ1-2
cdr3_length: 13
cdr3_aa: ASSLWAGTYDGYT

v_call: TRBV18
j_call: -
cdr3_length: 13
cdr3_aa: ASSPGSGRSGEQY

v_call: TRBV28
j_call: TRBJ2-7
cdr3_length: 13
cdr3_aa: ASHSPGRATYEQY

v_call: TRBV7-6
j_call: TRBJ2-7
cdr3_length: 14
cdr3_aa: ASSAMSGTGIYEQY

v_call: TRBV2
j_call: TRBJ1-1
cdr3_length: 14
cdr3_aa: ASTKRQGARNTEAF

v_call: TRBV2
j_call: TRBJ1-5
cdr3_length: 12
cdr3_aa: ASSEAGGNQPQH

v_call: TRBV25-1
j_call: TRBJ1-6
cdr3_length: 13
cdr3_aa: ASSPPGSYNSPLH

v_call: TRBV7-9
j_call: TRBJ2-7
cdr3_length: 13
cdr3_aa: ASSSVWDRHYEQY

v_call: TRBV9
j_call: TRBJ1-1
cdr3_length: 13
cdr3_aa: ASSVSVLPGTEAF

v_call: TRBV7-3
j_call: TRBJ2-3
cdr3_length: 12
cdr3_aa: ASSFRGGTDTQY

v_call: TRBV11-3
j_call: TRBJ2-3
cdr3_length: 14
cdr3_aa: ASSLAGAGLTDTQY

v_call: TRBV9
j_call: TRBJ2-4
cdr3_length: 13
cdr3_aa: ASSGEGLTKNIQY

v_call: TRBV29-1
j_call: TRBJ2-7
cdr3_length: 10
cdr3_aa: SVEDGVREQY

v_call: TRBV29-1
j_call: TRBJ2-3
cdr3_length: 9
cdr3_aa: SVGETDTQY

v_call: TRBV6-5
j_call: TRBJ1-5
cdr3_length: 12
cdr3_aa: ASKQTGLNQPQH

v_call: TRBV18
j_call: TRBJ2-3
cdr3_length: 14
cdr3_aa: ASSPISGTGGDTQY

v_call: TRBV7-2
j_call: TRBJ1-1
cdr3_length: 11
cdr3_aa: ASSDSTGVRAF

v_call: TRBV4-3
j_call: TRBJ2-3
cdr3_length: 15
cdr3_aa: ASSQDSRDGGSDTQY

v_call: TRBV28
j_call: TRBJ1-5
cdr3_length: 10
cdr3_aa: ATGQRSQPQH

v_call: TRBV7-3
j_call: TRBJ2-2
cdr3_length: 12
cdr3_aa: ASRAGGNTGELF

v_call: TRBV5-4
j_call: TRBJ1-2
cdr3_length: 12
cdr3_aa: ASSLALGHYGYT

v_call: TRBV5-1
j_call: TRBJ2-7
cdr3_length: 13
cdr3_aa: ASSLVGEGLHEQY